The 27 T cell receptor beta chains given below trace back to one sample, sequenced in a study of cytomegalovirus exposure and HLA in healthy donors. Use of 60 Vbeta and 13 Jbeta primers characterized the PCR. Repertoires were generated with immunoSEQ multiplex PCR, while TCRdb's copy carries only in-frame clones and drops some. The data contain about 120,000 clones, roughly 69% of them singletons. Sequencing was carried out using PBMCs. The receptors come from a woman aged 30 to 39 in good health and CMV-seronegative.

The chain couples TRBV14 to TRBJ1-3; D remains unclear. The CDR3 length is 13 residues. Trimming pared 0 bases from V and 4 bases from J, leaving 4 bases between. The germline V gene has CDR1 SGHDN and CDR2 FVKESK. The DNA of the CDR3 is TGTGCCAGCAGCCAAGATCGGGGAAACACCATATATTTT. This encodes CASSQDRGNTIYF.

CDR3 nucleotides: TGTGCCAGCAGCTACGGACAGAACTATGGCTACACCTTC. It translates to CASSYGQNYGYTF. The chain uses TRBV27 and TRBJ1-2; possible D gene TRBD1, 6 bases. From germline, CDR1 is MNHEY and CDR2 SMNVEV (reference sequence). With 6 bases removed from V and 2 bases from J, the gap between germline ends came to 10 bases. The CDR3 is 13 residues long.

CDR3 DNA: TGTGCCAGCAGCCCAGAGGCCCGTAGCGGGTGGTACCAAGAGACCCAGTACTTC. Encoded protein: CASSPEARSGWYQETQYF. The gene calls are TRBV7-8 and TRBJ2-5, with TRBD2 identical over 7 bases. Trimming cost V 5 bases and J 0 bases; bases outside gene matches: 15. CDR3 size: 18 residues. Germline V lookup: CDR1 SGHVS, CDR2 FQNEAQ. Variable domain in full (rest from reference TRBV7-8 and TRBJ2-5): GAGVSQSPRYKVAKRGQDVALRCDPISGHVSLFWYQQALGQGPEFLTYFQNEAQLDKSGLPSDRFFAERPEGSVSTLKIQRTQQEDSAVYLCASSPEARSGWYQETQYFGPGTRLLVL.

The rearrangement joins TRBV10-1 to TRBJ2-5, with 8 bases lining up with TRBD2. This CDR3 is built from 16 residues. Germline V CDR1 and CDR2: WNHNN, SYGVQD (reference sequence). Trimming at V came to 2 bases and at J to 5 bases, leaving 10 bases not matched to a gene. The CDR3 loop reads CASSEGSSGHLETQYF. The CDR3 DNA sequence: TGCGCCAGCAGTGAGGGGTCTAGCGGGCATCTGGAGACCCAGTACTTC.

The chain has TRBV28 and TRBJ2-7; D is unclear. This CDR3 comprises 12 residues. Germline CDR1 MDHEN, CDR2 SYDVKM. V lost 8 bases to trimming and J lost 3 bases, with 11 bases between them. The DNA of the CDR3 is TGTGCCAGCGTGAACAGCCACTACGAGCAGTACTTC. The encoded protein is CASVNSHYEQYF.

This clone is a singleton in its sample. The chain recombines TRBV28 with TRBJ1-6; possible D gene TRBD1, 6 bases. This CDR3 contains 16 residues. Trimming stripped 5 bases from V and 0 bases from J, with 11 bases between. The germline gives CDR1 MDHEN, CDR2 SYDVKM. CDR3 region: CASSRGQSSYNSPLHF. DNA of the CDR3: TGTGCCAGCAGTCGGGGACAAAGCTCCTATAATTCACCCCTCCACTTT.

The rearrangement joins TRBV5-6 to TRBJ1-1; 9 nucleotides line up with TRBD1. CDR1 is SGHDT and CDR2 is YYEEEE in the germline V gene. This CDR3 is 17 amino acids long. With V trimmed by 4 bases and J by 0 bases, 10 bases remained unmatched. In DNA, the CDR3 is TGTGCCAGCAGCGACGGACAGGGGATAATCGTGAACACTGAAGCTTTCTTT. Translated: CASSDGQGIIVNTEAFF.

The chain couples TRBV4-1 to TRBJ2-7; D remains ambiguous. Trimming left V 1 base short and J 2 bases short, with 9 bases between. There are 14 residues in the CDR3. CDR1 and CDR2 (germline): MGHRA, YSYEKL. The CDR3 protein is CASSQGLLAYEQYF. CDR3 in DNA: TGCGCCAGCAGCCAAGGTCTATTGGCCTACGAGCAGTACTTC.

This clone was seen more than once but under ten times. The rearrangement joins TRBV27 to TRBJ2-1; 14 bases line up with TRBD2. J lost 9 bases, V lost 8 bases, and 9 bases had no gene match. The CDR3 length is 15 residues. CDR1 is MNHEY, CDR2 SMNVEV, per germline (reference sequence). CDR3 coding DNA: TGTGCCAGCGTAACCGGGACTAGCGGGAGAAGTGAGCAGTTCTTC. Protein product: CASVTGTSGRSEQFF.

The DNA of the CDR3 is TGTGCCAGCAGCTTATTTTCAGGGCCGAGGAACGAGCAGTACTTC. The encoded protein is CASSLFSGPRNEQYF. This chain connects TRBV7-2 to TRBJ2-7; a weak D match, TRBD1 (5 bases). Trimming cost V 2 bases and J 5 bases, with 16 bases left between them. This CDR3 is 15 amino acids long. Germline V lookup: CDR1 SGHTA, CDR2 FQGNSA.

The rearrangement links TRBV27 to TRBJ2-1; TRBD1 matches 8 bases. V lost 1 base, J lost 4 bases, and 6 bases stayed unmatched. CDR1 and CDR2 from the germline V gene are MNHEY and SMNVEV (reference sequence). CDR3 length equals 16 residues. The CDR3 nucleotides are TGTGCCAGCAGTTTATATTCAGGGGGCAGGTACAATGAGCAGTTCTTC. Its protein is CASSLYSGGRYNEQFF.

This clone was counted once. The chain is built from TRBV7-6 and TRBJ2-5, with 8 bases that match TRBD1. Germline-derived CDR1 and CDR2 are SGHVS and FNYEAQ. The junction had 9 bases not matched to a gene; V was cut back by 5 bases and J by 4 bases. The CDR3 consists of 15 residues. The CDR3 DNA reads as TGTGCCAGCAGCCCAGGACAGGGTTTTGGAGAGACCCAGTACTTC. This sequence encodes CASSPGQGFGETQYF.

This clone was picked up a small number of times. J is TRBJ2-1 and V is TRBV5-4, with 8 bases aligning to TRBD1. From germline, CDR1 is SGHNT and CDR2 YYREEE (reference sequence). This CDR3 comprises 15 residues. V was clipped by 4 bases and J by 5 bases; unmatched bases: 8. Here the CDR3 DNA reads TGTGCCAGCAGCCCCGGGACAGGAGGAAACAATGAGCAGTTCTTC. Protein: CASSPGTGGNNEQFF. The full variable domain, in which reference TRBV5-4 and TRBJ2-1 provide the parts outside the CDR3, is ETGVTQSPTHLIKTRGQQVTLRCSSQSGHNTVSWYQQALGQGPQFIFQYYREEENGRGNFPPRFSGLQFPNYSSELNVNALELDDSALYLCASSPGTGGNNEQFFGPGTRLTVL.

This clone was seen a handful of times. The rearrangement links TRBV27 to TRBJ2-3; TRBD1 matches at 7 bases. J lost 2 bases, V lost 5 bases, and 10 bases had no gene match. This CDR3 spans 16 amino acids. The germline gives CDR1 MNHEY, CDR2 SMNVEV (reference sequence). The CDR3: CASSLTGDVITDTQYF. The CDR3 DNA sequence: TGTGCCAGCAGTCTTACAGGGGACGTTATCACAGATACGCAGTATTTT.

V and J are TRBV14 and TRBJ1-2; perhaps TRBD1 as D (6 bases). The germline gives CDR1 SGHDN, CDR2 FVKESK. This CDR3 comprises 14 residues. V lost 6 bases, J lost 3 bases, and 14 bases lay in between. The CDR3 DNA sequence: TGTGCCAGCAGACAACAGGGATTGGACTATGGCTACACCTTC. This encodes CASRQQGLDYGYTF.

The V call is TRBV7-2, the J call TRBJ2-7, with 11 positions matching TRBD2. Per germline, CDR1 SGHTA and CDR2 FQGNSA. CDR3 length: 17 amino acids. V lost 4 bases, J lost 0 bases, and 8 bases stayed unmatched. The CDR3 is CASSSDRTSGFSYEQYF. The CDR3 bases are TGTGCCAGCAGCTCCGATAGGACTAGCGGGTTCTCCTACGAGCAGTACTTC. The complete variable domain, with remaining parts taken from reference TRBV7-2 and TRBJ2-7, reads GAGVSQSPSNKVTEKGKDVELRCDPISGHTALYWYRQSLGQGLEFLIYFQGNSAPDKSGLPSDRFSAERTGGSVSTLTIQRTQQEDSAVYLCASSSDRTSGFSYEQYFGPGTRLTVT.

The J gene is TRBJ1-4, the V gene TRBV6-5; TRBD1 might be the D (5 bases). V was trimmed by 6 bases and J by 8 bases, leaving 10 bases between them. CDR3 length: 12 residues. Looked up from germline, CDR1 is MNHEY and CDR2 is SVGAGI. This chain's CDR3 is CASRRGREKLFF. Here the CDR3 DNA reads TGTGCCAGCAGGCGGGGCCGGGAAAAACTGTTTTTT.

This clone was found a few times. The genes are TRBV5-6 and TRBJ2-1; 10 positions agree with TRBD1. Unmatched junction bases numbered 9, after V lost 3 bases and J lost 12 bases. This CDR3 spans 14 amino acids. The V gene's germline CDR1 is SGHDT and CDR2 YYEEEE. The CDR3 protein is CASSWDRGSVRQFF. The CDR3 DNA is TGTGCCAGCAGCTGGGACAGGGGATCAGTAAGGCAGTTCTTC.

This clone was observed a handful of times. The chain couples TRBV6-6 to TRBJ2-7, with a weak D call TRBD1 (5 bases). This CDR3 region has 15 residues. The V gene lost 0 bases and the J gene lost 3 bases, with 12 bases spanning the gap. Germline CDR1 MNHNY, CDR2 SVGAGI (reference sequence). The CDR3 bases are TGTGCCAGCAGTTACTCTTCGCAGGGTGGCTACGAGCAGTACTTC. Its protein product is CASSYSSQGGYEQYF.

This CDR3 reads CASSLGQAATNEKLFF. The CDR3 DNA sequence: TGCGCCAGCAGCTTGGGACAGGCTGCAACTAATGAAAAACTGTTTTTT. This chain uses TRBV5-1 with TRBJ1-4; TRBD1 might be the D (6 bases). Germline-derived CDR1 and CDR2 are SGHRS and YFSETQ. The germline V and J ends were trimmed by 0 bases and 0 bases, with 9 bases remaining between them. The CDR3 consists of 16 residues.

This chain links TRBV30 with TRBJ2-1; 9 positions agree with TRBD2. V trimming: 1 base; J trimming: 10 bases; junction bases outside the gene matches: 11. The germline V gene encodes CDR1 GTSNPN and CDR2 SVGIG (reference sequence). There are 15 residues in the CDR3. This CDR3 is CAWSEGTSNLEEQFF. CDR3 nucleotide sequence: TGTGCCTGGAGTGAAGGGACTAGCAATTTGGAAGAGCAGTTCTTC.

A single count supports this clone. The chain joins TRBV19 to TRBJ1-3; perhaps TRBD1 as D (5 bases). The CDR3 spans 14 residues. Germline CDR1 reads LNHDA; CDR2 reads SQIVND (reference sequence). The ends were cut back, 6 bases at V and 0 bases at J, with 9 bases in the middle. The CDR3 loop is CASSSGGSGNTIYF. DNA for the CDR3: TGTGCCAGTAGCTCCGGGGGCTCTGGAAACACCATATATTTT.

This sequence joins TRBV28 and TRBJ2-5; 16 positions agree with TRBD2. The germline gives CDR1 MDHEN, CDR2 SYDVKM. V shed 5 bases, J shed 5 bases, and the junction held 11 bases outside the gene matches. The CDR3 has 18 residues. CDR3 DNA: TGTGCCAGCAGTGAGACCGGGACTAGCGGGAGGGCCGGTGAGACCCAGTACTTC. Protein product: CASSETGTSGRAGETQYF. Complete variable domain (other parts from reference TRBV28 and TRBJ2-5): DVKVTQSSRYLVKRTGEKVFLECVQDMDHENMFWYRQDPGLGLRLIYFSYDVKMKEKGDIPEGYSVSREKKERFSLILESASTNQTSMYLCASSETGTSGRAGETQYFGPGTRLLVL.

This rearrangement joins TRBV19 to TRBJ2-2; 15 bases fit TRBD2. This CDR3 has 17 amino acids. The J segment lost 6 bases and the V segment lost 8 bases, leaving 10 bases of the junction unmatched. CDR1 LNHDA and CDR2 SQIVND come from the germline V gene (reference sequence). For the CDR3, the DNA is TGTGCCAGTTCCCTTCGGACTAGCGGGAGGGCCGCCGGGGAGCTGTTTTTT. Its translation is CASSLRTSGRAAGELFF.

J is TRBJ2-5 and V is TRBV27; 7 nucleotides agree with TRBD1. The CDR3 runs 11 residues. Germline values: CDR1 MNHEY, CDR2 SMNVEV (reference sequence). The V and J ends lost 6 bases and 11 bases, in that order; junction bases with no gene match: 6. In DNA form, the CDR3 reads TGTGCCAGCAGCTTCGGGACAGAGCAGTACTTC. Translating it yields CASSFGTEQYF.

This clone was seen a handful of times. The genes are TRBV5-1 and TRBJ2-7, with TRBD2 identical over 10 bases. V shed 0 bases and J 0 bases; nucleotides not matched to a gene: 3. From germline, CDR1 is SGHRS and CDR2 YFSETQ. The CDR3 loop spans 16 amino acids. For the CDR3, the DNA is TGCGCCAGCAGCTTGGAGGCTAGCGGGAGCTCCTACGAGCAGTACTTC. This gives the protein CASSLEASGSSYEQYF.

The genes are TRBV7-2 and TRBJ2-1; 8 bases map to TRBD1. Germline lookup yields CDR1 SGHTA and CDR2 FQGNSA. This CDR3 has 14 residues. V was pared by 5 bases and J by 6 bases, with 6 bases of the junction left unmatched. The CDR3 DNA is TGTGCCAGCAGCGCCGAGACAGGGGTCAATGAGCAGTTCTTC. This translates into CASSAETGVNEQFF.